Shown below are 31 T cell receptor beta chains from a single sample sequenced in a study of blood T cells in healthy people across ages (dated by TCRdb to between 2014 and 2016). The library was prepared using 5' RACE. Sequencing relied on an Illumina HiSeq 2500. A second roughly 7 to 11 cycle PCR used a sample-barcoded 5' primer and a J-beta primer mix. The raw public reads went through TCRdb reprocessing: fastp at Q25, MiXCR clone calling, in-frame beta chains kept. Here each entry gathers all rows of one CDR3 protein and keeps the most common genes and DNA. Within this sample are roughly 800,000 distinct CDR3 sequences, with under 40% of them counted one time only. 10% to 15% of the sample is in the top ten clones. Sequencing input: blood. The receptors come from a man between 18 and 35 years old in good health.

The chain couples TRBV20-1 to TRBJ2-3, with D unclear. Germline lookup yields CDR1 DFQATT and CDR2 SNEGSKA (reference sequence). V was pared by 6 bases and J by 6 bases, with 10 bases between. The CDR3 spans 11 residues. Here the CDR3 DNA reads TGCAGTGCCCCTCCCCGGGATACGCAGTATTTT. As protein: CSAPPRDTQYF.

The rearrangement uses TRBV12-3 or TRBV12-4 and TRBJ1-1; the match to TRBD1 covers 7 bases. The trim removed 6 bases at V and 1 base at J, leaving 5 bases unmatched. The CDR3 is made up of 14 amino acids. The CDR3, as DNA: TGTGCCAGCAGGCCGACAGGGACGAACACTGAAGCTTTCTTT. The encoded protein is CASRPTGTNTEAFF.

The genes are TRBV12-3 or TRBV12-4 and TRBJ2-5; maybe TRBD2 (5 bases). This CDR3 has 14 residues. V lost 1 base to trimming and J lost 4 bases, with 10 bases between them. The DNA of the CDR3 is TGTGCCAGCAGTTTAGTGCAGGAGGCAGAGACCCAGTACTTC. It specifies CASSLVQEAETQYF.

The chain carries TRBV29-1 and TRBJ2-2; D assignment may be TRBD1 or TRBD2 (5 bases each). Germline V lookup: CDR1 SQVTM, CDR2 ANQGSEA. V was cut by 7 bases and J by 5 bases, with 17 bases left in between. The CDR3 runs 14 residues. CDR3 residues: CSASRGVGTGELFF. In nucleotides, the CDR3 is TGCAGCGCTTCCAGAGGGGTAGGGACCGGGGAGCTGTTTTTT.

This clonotype was counted only a few times. V is TRBV9 and J is TRBJ2-3; D may be TRBD1 or TRBD2 (6 bases each). This CDR3 contains 16 residues. Germline assignment: CDR1 SGDLS and CDR2 YYNGEE. The V end lost 2 bases, the J end lost 6 bases, and 19 bases lay between the germline ends. The CDR3 loop is CASSVSRGPPLDTQYF. In nucleotides, the CDR3 is TGTGCCAGCAGCGTCTCCCGGGGGCCCCCCTTGGATACGCAGTATTTT.

The rearrangement uses TRBV2 and TRBJ2-5, with D perhaps matching TRBD2 (5 bases). The J call is uncertain, as TRBJ2-1 better fits the DNA end. CDR3 length: 13 amino acids. From germline, CDR1 is SNHLY and CDR2 FYNNEI. DNA for the CDR3: TGTGCCAGCAGTGAGCTAGGAGGAGAGACCCAGTTCTTC. Protein product: CASSELGGETQFF.

This clonotype occurred a few times. The chain employs TRBV4-3 and TRBJ1-1; tentative D call: TRBD1 (5 bases). This CDR3 is built from 16 residues. Germline V gene sequence: CDR1 LGHNA, CDR2 YSLEER. Trimming took 0 bases from V and 1 from J, leaving 12 bases between them. The CDR3 reads CASSQDHPGPNTEAFF. The CDR3 coding sequence is TGCGCCAGCAGCCAAGATCATCCGGGACCGAACACTGAAGCTTTCTTT.

This clonotype was detected a few times. The chain uses TRBV7-2 and TRBJ2-7, with 12 bases lining up with TRBD2. This CDR3 spans 15 amino acids. Germline assignment: CDR1 SGHTA and CDR2 FQGNSA. V shed 8 bases, J shed 1 base, and the junction held 6 bases outside the gene matches. DNA for the CDR3: TGTGCCAGCGGGAAAGGACTAGCGGGATCCTACGAGCAGTACTTC. Encoded protein: CASGKGLAGSYEQYF.

As for this clonotype: A clone one base away is much larger, so this may be a read error. This chain links TRBV4-3 with TRBJ2-3; the D gene could be TRBD1 or TRBD2 (5 bases each). Looked up from germline, CDR1 is LGHNA and CDR2 is YSLEER. Deletions cut 0 bases from V and 5 bases from J, with 15 bases between. This CDR3 region has 16 residues. For the CDR3, the DNA is TGCGCCAGCAGCCAAGAAGCGAGGGGCACCAAAGATACGCAGTATTTT. Residues: CASSQEARGTKDTQYF.

The chain is built from TRBV7-9 and TRBJ2-1; TRBD2 might be the D (5 bases). This CDR3 is built from 15 residues. The V gene's germline CDR1 is SEHNR and CDR2 FQNEAQ (reference sequence). Trimming shortened V by 0 bases and J by 5 bases, and 11 bases separated the two germline ends. DNA for the CDR3: TGTGCCAGCAGCTTAGCAGGTGGGGAGCACAATGAGCAGTTCTTC. This translates into CASSLAGGEHNEQFF. Combining the CDR3 with reference TRBV7-9 and TRBJ2-1 gives the whole variable domain DTGVSQNPRHKITKRGQNVTFRCDPISEHNRLYWYRQTLGQGPEFLTYFQNEAQLEKSRLLSDRFSAERPKGSFSTLEIQRTEQGDSAMYLCASSLAGGEHNEQFFGPGTRLTVL.

A few counts support this clonotype. The chain employs TRBV20-1 and TRBJ2-3, with D possibly matching TRBD2 (5 bases). Looked up from germline, CDR1 is DFQATT and CDR2 is SNEGSKA (reference sequence). The germline V and J ends were trimmed by 1 base and 6 bases, with 17 bases remaining between them. The CDR3 loop spans 15 amino acids. The CDR3 loop reads CSARARVSGLDTQYF. In DNA form, the CDR3 reads TGCAGTGCTAGAGCGAGGGTCTCTGGGCTGGATACGCAGTATTTT.

This clonotype occurred once. V and J are TRBV2 and TRBJ2-3, with TRBD1 identical over 8 bases. The trim removed 6 bases at V and 10 bases at J, leaving 18 bases unmatched. Germline V CDR1 and CDR2: SNHLY, FYNNEI. This CDR3 contains 16 residues. The chain's CDR3 is CASRTGRQHGTGAQYF. As DNA, the CDR3 is TGTGCCAGCAGGACCGGGAGACAGCATGGGACAGGTGCGCAGTATTTT.

This clonotype was picked up many times. The genes are TRBV4-2 and TRBJ2-6; D is unclear. V was cut by 0 bases and J by 0 bases, with 6 bases left in between. The V gene's germline CDR1 is LGHNA and CDR2 YNFKEQ. This CDR3 contains 16 residues. CDR3 loop: CASSQDSLSGANVLTF. CDR3 nucleotide sequence: TGTGCCAGCAGCCAAGACTCCCTCTCTGGGGCCAACGTCCTGACTTTC.

The chain recombines TRBV20-1 with TRBJ2-1; 10 bases line up with TRBD2. The J call may be wrong; the DNA end is better matched by TRBJ2-7. Per the germline V gene, CDR1 is DFQATT and CDR2 is SNEGSKA (reference sequence). This CDR3 has 15 residues. CDR3 in DNA: TGCAGTGCTAGAGACGGGACTAGCGTCGACAATGAGCAGTACTTC. Translating it yields CSARDGTSVDNEQYF.

The V gene is TRBV5-1, the J gene TRBJ2-3; D gene uncertain. The CDR3 is made up of 14 amino acids. The germline V gene encodes CDR1 SGHRS and CDR2 YFSETQ. Between the trimmed V and J ends, which lost 2 bases and 3 bases, there was a span of 10 bases. CDR3 nucleotides: TGCGCCAGCAGCTTAGCCAGGACGACAGATACGCAGTATTTT. Translated, it gives CASSLARTTDTQYF.

The genes are TRBV6-5 and TRBJ2-1; a weak D match, TRBD2 (7 bases). Germline assignment: CDR1 MNHEY and CDR2 SVGAGI. The ends were cut back, 6 bases at V and 5 bases at J, with 17 bases in the middle. The CDR3 has 15 residues. CDR3: CASSPLGGLDNEQFF. As DNA, the CDR3 is TGTGCCAGCAGCCCCCTGGGGGGGCTCGACAATGAGCAGTTCTTC.

The rearrangement links TRBV27 to TRBJ2-7, with D possibly TRBD2 on 6 matching bases. The length of the CDR3 is 17 residues. V gave up 5 bases and J gave up 7 bases, with 27 bases separating them. Germline CDR1 and CDR2: MNHEY and SMNVEV (reference sequence). CDR3 amino acids: CASSPGGGAIGYNEQYF. For the CDR3, the DNA is TGTGCCAGCAGTCCCGGGGGTGGGGCCATCGGCTACAATGAGCAGTACTTC.

This clonotype appeared a few times. This chain uses TRBV5-1 with TRBJ2-4; D unresolved. CDR1 is SGHRS, CDR2 YFSETQ, per germline. Trimming cost V 0 bases and J 3 bases, with 7 bases left between them. The CDR3 covers 14 residues. The CDR3 nucleotides are TGCGCCAGCAGCTTGGCCCGAGACAAAAACATTCAGTACTTC. Translation gives CASSLARDKNIQYF.

The chain has TRBV9 and TRBJ2-3; 7 bases are a match to TRBD1. V lost 3 bases to trimming and J lost 7 bases; unmatched junction nucleotides: 5. This CDR3 is built from 13 residues. Germline assignment: CDR1 SGDLS and CDR2 YYNGEE. The CDR3 DNA follows: TGTGCCAGCAGCGCCCCAGGGGGAAATACGCAGTATTTT. It encodes CASSAPGGNTQYF. Together with reference TRBV9 and TRBJ2-3, the CDR3 gives the full variable domain: DSGVTQTPKHLITATGQRVTLRCSPRSGDLSVYWYQQSLDQGLQFLIQYYNGEERAKGNILERFSAQQFPDLHSELNLSSLELGDSALYFCASSAPGGNTQYFGPGTRLTVL.

The chain joins TRBV25-1 to TRBJ1-2; 9 nucleotides align to TRBD1. CDR1 and CDR2 (germline): MGHDK, SYGVNS. The ends lost 2 bases at V and 4 bases at J; junction bases unmatched: 5. The CDR3 consists of 15 residues. The CDR3 DNA sequence: TGTGCCAGCAGTGAAGCCGGGACAGGGACCTATGGCTACACCTTC. Translation gives CASSEAGTGTYGYTF.

This chain connects TRBV10-3 to TRBJ1-1; 8 bases fit TRBD1. The V gene end was trimmed by 10 bases and the J gene end by 4 bases; junction bases not matched to a gene: 8. CDR3 length: 13 amino acids. CDR1 is ENHRY and CDR2 is SYGVKD in the germline V gene. For the CDR3, the DNA is TGTGCCAGCAAAACAGGGGGAATCACTGAAGCTTTCTTT. It codes for CASKTGGITEAFF.

The V and J genes are TRBV2 and TRBJ2-3; TRBD2 aligns across 10 bases. Germline-derived CDR1 and CDR2 are SNHLY and FYNNEI. V shed 1 base, J shed 2 bases, and the junction held 3 bases outside the gene matches. The CDR3 loop spans 16 amino acids. CDR3 sequence: CASSEGTSGNTDTQYF. The CDR3 nucleotides are TGTGCCAGCAGTGAAGGGACTAGCGGAAACACAGATACGCAGTATTTT.

This clonotype was seen only once. A junction boundary mismatches the germline segment, possibly from a read error. This sequence joins TRBV5-6 and TRBJ2-7; 10 bases align to TRBD1. Germline CDR1 reads SGHDT; CDR2 reads YYEEEE. The CDR3 is made up of 16 amino acids. The CDR3 region is CANSKRRDRGFYEQYF. DNA of the CDR3: TGTGCCAACAGCAAACGCCGGGACAGGGGATTCTACGAGCAGTACTTC. Combining the CDR3 with reference TRBV5-6 and TRBJ2-7 gives the whole variable domain DAGVTQSPTHLIKTRGQQVTLRCSPKSGHDTVSWYQQALGQGPQFIFQYYEEEERQRGNFPDRFSGHQFPNYSSELNVNALLLGDSALYLCANSKRRDRGFYEQYFGPGTRLTVT.

The chain uses TRBV20-1 and TRBJ1-1; no clear D gene. V was clipped by 7 bases and J by 1 base, with 7 bases between them. This CDR3 contains 11 residues. CDR1 and CDR2 from the germline V gene are DFQATT and SNEGSKA (reference sequence). The CDR3 DNA sequence: TGCAGTGTTACCCCGAACACTGAAGCTTTCTTT. This translates into CSVTPNTEAFF.

This clonotype showed up many times. The chain is built from TRBV12-3 or TRBV12-4 and TRBJ2-1; D unresolved. Trimming cost V 6 bases and J 9 bases, with 6 bases left between them. The CDR3 length is 10 residues. CDR3 DNA sequence: TGTGCCAGCAGCCCTCCTGAGCAGTTCTTC. This gives the protein CASSPPEQFF.

The chain has TRBV12-3 or TRBV12-4 and TRBJ2-6, with 7 bases matching TRBD1. V was pared by 7 bases and J by 0 bases, with 12 bases of the junction left unmatched. The CDR3 loop spans 18 amino acids. The CDR3 sequence: CASTIQGSPNSGANVLTF. Written as DNA, the CDR3 is TGTGCCAGCACCATACAGGGGAGCCCTAACTCTGGGGCCAACGTCCTGACTTTC.

This sequence joins TRBV12-3 or TRBV12-4 and TRBJ2-2; possible D gene TRBD1, 5 bases. V was trimmed by 6 bases and J by 6 bases, leaving 17 bases between them. The CDR3 has 15 amino acids. This CDR3 is CASSPSNGAPGELFF. The CDR3 bases are TGTGCCAGCAGCCCTAGTAATGGGGCCCCCGGGGAGCTGTTTTTT.

The chain uses TRBV4-1 and TRBJ2-7; D may be TRBD2 (5 bases). The CDR3 is 15 amino acids. V was clipped by 4 bases and J by 2 bases, with 15 bases between them. Germline V gene data show CDR1 as MGHRA and CDR2 as YSYEKL. The CDR3 DNA reads as TGCGCCAGCAGCCCTTGGACTTACGCCACCTACGAGCAGTACTTC. Translating gives CASSPWTYATYEQYF.

This clonotype was recorded a few times. The chain links TRBV7-3 to TRBJ2-3; D not resolved. Germline V gives CDR1 SGHTA, CDR2 FQGTGA. Trimming stripped 5 bases from V and 2 bases from J, with 11 bases between. CDR3 length: 14 residues. The CDR3 loop is CASSPTKNTDTQYF. Here the CDR3 DNA reads TGTGCCAGCAGCCCGACCAAGAACACAGATACGCAGTATTTT. The variable domain in full, completed from reference TRBV7-3 and TRBJ2-3, reads GAGVSQTPSNKVTEKGKYVELRCDPISGHTALYWYRQSLGQGPEFLIYFQGTGAADDSGLPNDRFFAVRPEGSVSTLKIQRTERGDSAVYLCASSPTKNTDTQYFGPGTRLTVL.

This clonotype came up a few times. V is TRBV5-1 and J is TRBJ2-2; the D gene is possibly TRBD2 (6 bases). V lost 0 bases, J lost 0 bases, and 12 bases lay in between. Per the germline V gene, CDR1 is SGHRS and CDR2 is YFSETQ. The CDR3 has 17 residues. The CDR3 region is CASSLGRAEANTGELFF. Written as DNA, the CDR3 is TGCGCCAGCAGCTTGGGGAGGGCCGAAGCGAACACCGGGGAGCTGTTTTTT.

This clonotype occurred many times. The chain combines TRBV5-5 with TRBJ1-2, with 11 bases aligning to TRBD1. The ends lost 3 bases at V and 3 bases at J; junction bases unmatched: 1. The germline V gene encodes CDR1 SGHKS and CDR2 YYEKEE (reference sequence). The CDR3 runs to 14 residues. The CDR3 sequence: CASSWTGGDYGYTF. The CDR3, as DNA: TGTGCCAGCAGCTGGACAGGGGGCGACTATGGCTACACCTTC.